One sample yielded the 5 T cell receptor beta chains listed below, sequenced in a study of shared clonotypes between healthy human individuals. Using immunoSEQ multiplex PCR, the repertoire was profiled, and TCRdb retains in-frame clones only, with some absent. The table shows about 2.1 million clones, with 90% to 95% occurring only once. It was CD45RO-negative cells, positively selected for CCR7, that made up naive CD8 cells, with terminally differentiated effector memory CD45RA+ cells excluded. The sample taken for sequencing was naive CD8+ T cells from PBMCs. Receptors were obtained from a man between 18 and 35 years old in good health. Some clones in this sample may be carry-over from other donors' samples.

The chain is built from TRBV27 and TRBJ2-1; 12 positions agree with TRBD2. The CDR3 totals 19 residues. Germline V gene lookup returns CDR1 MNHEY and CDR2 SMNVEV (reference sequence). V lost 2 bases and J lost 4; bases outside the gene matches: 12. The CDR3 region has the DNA TGTGCCAGCAGTTTACACACACGACTAGCGGGAGAACGTTACAATGAGCAGTTCTTC. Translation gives CASSLHTRLAGERYNEQFF.

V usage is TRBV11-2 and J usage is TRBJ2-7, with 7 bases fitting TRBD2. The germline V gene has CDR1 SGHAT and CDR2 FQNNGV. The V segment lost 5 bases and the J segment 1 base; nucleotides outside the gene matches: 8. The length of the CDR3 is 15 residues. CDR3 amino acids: CASSPQGGNSYEQYF. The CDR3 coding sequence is TGTGCCAGCAGCCCCCAGGGAGGGAATTCCTACGAGCAGTACTTC.

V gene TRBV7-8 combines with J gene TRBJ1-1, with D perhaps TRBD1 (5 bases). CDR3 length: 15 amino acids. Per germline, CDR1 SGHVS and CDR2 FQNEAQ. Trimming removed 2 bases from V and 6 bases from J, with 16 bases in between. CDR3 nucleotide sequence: TGTGCCAGCAGCTTATCGACCGAGGGGCTGCCTGAAGCTTTCTTT. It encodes CASSLSTEGLPEAFF. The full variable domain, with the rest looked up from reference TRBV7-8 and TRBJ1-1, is GAGVSQSPRYKVAKRGQDVALRCDPISGHVSLFWYQQALGQGPEFLTYFQNEAQLDKSGLPSDRFFAERPEGSVSTLKIQRTQQEDSAVYLCASSLSTEGLPEAFFGQGTRLTVV.

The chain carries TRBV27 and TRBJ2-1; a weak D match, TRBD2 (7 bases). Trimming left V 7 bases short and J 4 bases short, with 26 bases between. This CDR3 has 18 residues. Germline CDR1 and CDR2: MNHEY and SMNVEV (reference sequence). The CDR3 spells CASTPGGGRSLPYNEQFF. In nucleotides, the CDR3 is TGTGCCAGCACCCCCGGGGGCGGGAGAAGCCTGCCTTACAATGAGCAGTTCTTC.

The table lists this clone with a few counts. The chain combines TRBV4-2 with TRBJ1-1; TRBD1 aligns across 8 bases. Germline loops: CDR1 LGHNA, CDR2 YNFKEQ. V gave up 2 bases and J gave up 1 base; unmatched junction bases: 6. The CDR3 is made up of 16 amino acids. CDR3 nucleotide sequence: TGTGCCAGCAGCCAACTCAGGACAGGGACGAACACTGAAGCTTTCTTT. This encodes CASSQLRTGTNTEAFF.